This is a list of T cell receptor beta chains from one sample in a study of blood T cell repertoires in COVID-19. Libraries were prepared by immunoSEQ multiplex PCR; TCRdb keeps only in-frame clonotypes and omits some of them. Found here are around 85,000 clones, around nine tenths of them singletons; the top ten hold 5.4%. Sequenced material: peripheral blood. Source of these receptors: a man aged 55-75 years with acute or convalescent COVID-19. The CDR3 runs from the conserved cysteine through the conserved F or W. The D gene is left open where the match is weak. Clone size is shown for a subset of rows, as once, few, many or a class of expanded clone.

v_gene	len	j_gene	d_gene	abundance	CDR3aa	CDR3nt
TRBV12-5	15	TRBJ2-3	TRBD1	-	CASGSTGVLTDTQYF	TGTGCTAGTGGTTCAACAGGGGTCCTCACAGATACGCAGTATTTT
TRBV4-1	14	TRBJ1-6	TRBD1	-	CASSQATGGAPLHF	TGCGCCAGCAGCCAGGCAACAGGGGGAGCACCCCTCCACTTT
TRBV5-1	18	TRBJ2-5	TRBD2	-	CASSAGLAGGMVQETQYF	TGCGCCAGCAGCGCAGGACTAGCGGGGGGCATGGTACAAGAGACCCAGTACTTC
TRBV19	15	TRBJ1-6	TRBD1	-	CASSTLRGENSPLHF	TGTGCCAGTAGTACCCTCAGGGGGGAAAATTCACCCCTCCACTTT
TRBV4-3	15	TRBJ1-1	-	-	CASSQEGAGNTEAFF	TGCGCCAGCAGCCAGGAAGGGGCCGGGAACACTGAAGCTTTCTTT
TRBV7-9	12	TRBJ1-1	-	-	CASTWGGTEAFF	TGTGCCAGCACCTGGGGAGGCACTGAAGCTTTCTTT
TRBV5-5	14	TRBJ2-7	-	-	CASSLELAQPEQYF	TGTGCCAGCAGCTTGGAACTAGCTCAACCCGAGCAGTACTTC
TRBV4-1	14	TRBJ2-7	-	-	CASSQDFGSYEQYF	TGCGCCAGCAGCCAAGATTTCGGGTCCTACGAGCAGTACTTC
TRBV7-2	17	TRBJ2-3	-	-	CASGLGGGPVKTDTQYF	TGTGCCAGCGGACTGGGGGGAGGCCCCGTAAAGACAGATACGCAGTATTTT
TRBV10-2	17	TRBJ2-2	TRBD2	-	CASRRTSGGMNTGELFF	TGCGCCAGCAGACGGACTAGCGGGGGGATGAACACCGGGGAGCTGTTTTTT
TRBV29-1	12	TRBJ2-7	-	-	CSVEGQDYEQYF	TGCAGCGTTGAAGGACAGGATTACGAGCAGTACTTC
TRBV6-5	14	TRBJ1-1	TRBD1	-	CASSTGQGNTEAFF	TGTGCCAGCAGTACAGGACAGGGGAACACTGAAGCTTTCTTT
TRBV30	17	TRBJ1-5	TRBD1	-	CAWRPGQGTGDDQPQHF	TGTGCCTGGAGACCGGGACAGGGGACCGGGGACGATCAGCCCCAGCATTTT
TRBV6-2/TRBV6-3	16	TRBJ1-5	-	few	CASSFQGQTSNQPQHF	TGTGCCAGCAGTTTCCAGGGTCAGACTAGCAATCAGCCCCAGCATTTT
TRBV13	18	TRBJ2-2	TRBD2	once	CASSLERGLAGDTGELFF	TGTGCCAGCAGCTTGGAGAGAGGACTAGCGGGGGATACCGGGGAGCTGTTTTTT
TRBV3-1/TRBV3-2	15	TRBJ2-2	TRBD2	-	CASSRLAGGSGELFF	TGTGCCAGCAGCCGACTAGCGGGGGGTTCCGGGGAGCTGTTTTTT
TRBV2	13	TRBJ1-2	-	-	CASSVLQDYGYTF	TGTGCCAGCAGTGTTCTACAGGACTATGGCTACACCTTC
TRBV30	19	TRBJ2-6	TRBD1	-	CAWSDIGTGMLFGANVLTF	TGTGCCTGGAGTGACATTGGGACAGGGATGCTTTTTGGGGCCAACGTCCTGACTTTC
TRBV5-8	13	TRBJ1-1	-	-	CASSRRQTQKNFF	TGTGCCAGCAGCCGCCGACAGACCCAGAAGAATTTCTTT
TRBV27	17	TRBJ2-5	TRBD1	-	CASKPQPLGTGQETQYF	TGTGCCAGCAAACCTCAACCCCTCGGGACAGGCCAAGAGACCCAGTACTTC
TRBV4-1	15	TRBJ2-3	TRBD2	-	CASSHSGGAADTQYF	TGCGCCAGCAGCCACAGCGGGGGGGCAGCAGATACGCAGTATTTT
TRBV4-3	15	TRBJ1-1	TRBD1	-	CASSRGTGGNTEAFF	TGCGCCAGCAGCCGGGGGACAGGGGGAAACACTGAAGCTTTCTTT
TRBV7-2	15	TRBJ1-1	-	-	CASSPSFSIYTEAFF	TGTGCCAGCAGCCCTAGTTTCAGTATCTACACTGAAGCTTTCTTT
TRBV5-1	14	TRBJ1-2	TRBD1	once	CASSEDRGHHGYTF	TGCGCCAGCAGTGAGGACAGGGGGCATCATGGCTACACCTTC
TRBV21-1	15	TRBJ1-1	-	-	CASSTYDRGNTEAFF	TGTGCCAGCAGCACCTATGACAGGGGGAACACTGAAGCTTTCTTT
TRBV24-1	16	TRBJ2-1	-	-	CATSDSARSEYNEQFF	TGTGCCACCAGTGATTCGGCGCGGAGTGAATACAATGAGCAGTTCTTC
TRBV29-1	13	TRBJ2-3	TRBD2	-	CSVRTSGTDTQYF	TGCAGCGTAAGGACTAGCGGCACAGATACGCAGTATTTT
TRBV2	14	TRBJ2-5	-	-	CASSEARGFETQYF	TGTGCCAGCAGTGAAGCGCGGGGTTTCGAGACCCAGTACTTC
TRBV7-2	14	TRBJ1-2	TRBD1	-	CASSSTGGNYGYTF	TGTGCCAGCAGCTCGACAGGGGGTAACTATGGCTACACCTTC
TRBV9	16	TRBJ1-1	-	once	CASSSSSTPGDTEAFF	TGTGCCAGCAGCTCCAGCTCGACGCCGGGGGACACTGAAGCTTTCTTT
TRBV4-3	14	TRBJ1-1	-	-	CASSQDSRGTEAFF	TGCGCCAGCAGCCAGGATAGTAGGGGGACTGAAGCTTTCTTT
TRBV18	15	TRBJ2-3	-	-	CASSTPHYNTDTQYF	TGTGCCAGCTCAACTCCTCACTATAACACAGATACGCAGTATTTT